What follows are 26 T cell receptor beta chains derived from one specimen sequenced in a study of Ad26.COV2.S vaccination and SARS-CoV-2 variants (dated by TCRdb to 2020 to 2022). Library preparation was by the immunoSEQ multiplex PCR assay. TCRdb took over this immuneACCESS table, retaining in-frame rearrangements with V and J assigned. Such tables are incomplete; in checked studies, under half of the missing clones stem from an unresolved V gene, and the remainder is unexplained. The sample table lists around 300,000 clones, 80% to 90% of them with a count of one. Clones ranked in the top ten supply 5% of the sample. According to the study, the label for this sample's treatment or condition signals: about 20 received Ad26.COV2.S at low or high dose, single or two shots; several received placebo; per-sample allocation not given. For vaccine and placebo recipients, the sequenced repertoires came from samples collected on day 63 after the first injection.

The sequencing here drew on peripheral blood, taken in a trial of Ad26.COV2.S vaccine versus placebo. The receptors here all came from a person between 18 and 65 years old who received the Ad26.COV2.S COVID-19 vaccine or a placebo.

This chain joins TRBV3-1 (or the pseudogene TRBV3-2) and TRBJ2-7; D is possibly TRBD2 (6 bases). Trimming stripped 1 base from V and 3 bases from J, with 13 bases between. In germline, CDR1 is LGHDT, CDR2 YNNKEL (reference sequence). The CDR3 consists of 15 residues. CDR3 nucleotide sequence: TGTGCCAGCAGCCAAGCGGCGGGGTCCAGCTACGAGCAGTACTTC. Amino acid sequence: CASSQAAGSSYEQYF.

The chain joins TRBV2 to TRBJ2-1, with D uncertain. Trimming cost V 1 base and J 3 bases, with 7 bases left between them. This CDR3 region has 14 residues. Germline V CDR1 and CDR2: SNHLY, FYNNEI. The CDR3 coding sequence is TGTGCCAGCAGTGAAGAGGGTTACTACAATGAGCAGTTCTTC. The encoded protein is CASSEEGYYNEQFF.

CDR3 amino acids: CASSLARTDRNNSPLHF. The CDR3 region has the DNA TGTGCCAGCAGCTTAGCCCGGACAGACAGAAATAATTCACCCCTCCACTTT. This sequence joins TRBV7-2 and TRBJ1-6; possibly TRBD1 for D (6 bases). The V and J ends lost 0 bases and 5 bases respectively, with 14 bases between them. The CDR3 runs 17 residues. The germline CDR1 and CDR2 sequences are SGHTA and FQGNSA.

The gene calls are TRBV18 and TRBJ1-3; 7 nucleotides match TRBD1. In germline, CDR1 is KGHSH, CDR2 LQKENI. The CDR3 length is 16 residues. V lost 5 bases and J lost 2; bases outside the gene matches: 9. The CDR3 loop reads CASSGGQLSPGNTIYF. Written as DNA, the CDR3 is TGTGCCAGCTCAGGGGGACAGCTGTCCCCTGGAAACACCATATATTTT.

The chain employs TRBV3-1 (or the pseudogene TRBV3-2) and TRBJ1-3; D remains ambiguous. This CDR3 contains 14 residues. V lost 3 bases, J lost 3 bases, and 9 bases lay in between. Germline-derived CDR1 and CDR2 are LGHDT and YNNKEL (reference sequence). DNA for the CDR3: TGTGCCAGCAGCCAGTTCGGGATTGGAAACACCATATATTTT. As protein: CASSQFGIGNTIYF.

This chain's CDR3 is CAIRGALRGAFF. CDR3 nucleotide sequence: TGTGCCATCAGGGGAGCACTGCGGGGAGCTTTCTTT. V gene TRBV10-3 combines with J gene TRBJ1-1; D unresolved. Trimming pared 6 bases from V and 10 bases from J, leaving 15 bases between. The germline V gene has CDR1 ENHRY and CDR2 SYGVKD. There are 12 residues in the CDR3.

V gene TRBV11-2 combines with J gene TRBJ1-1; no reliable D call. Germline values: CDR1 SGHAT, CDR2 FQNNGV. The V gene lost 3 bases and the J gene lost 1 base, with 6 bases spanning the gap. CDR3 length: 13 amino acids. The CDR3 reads CASSFERNTEAFF. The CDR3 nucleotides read TGTGCCAGCAGCTTTGAGCGGAACACTGAAGCTTTCTTT.

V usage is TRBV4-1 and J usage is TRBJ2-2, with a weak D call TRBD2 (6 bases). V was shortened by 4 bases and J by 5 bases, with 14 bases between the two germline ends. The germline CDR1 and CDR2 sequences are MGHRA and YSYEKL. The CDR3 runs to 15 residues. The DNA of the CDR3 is TGCGCCAGCAGCCGACGGGGCGGAGGGACCGGGGAGCTGTTTTTT. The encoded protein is CASSRRGGGTGELFF.

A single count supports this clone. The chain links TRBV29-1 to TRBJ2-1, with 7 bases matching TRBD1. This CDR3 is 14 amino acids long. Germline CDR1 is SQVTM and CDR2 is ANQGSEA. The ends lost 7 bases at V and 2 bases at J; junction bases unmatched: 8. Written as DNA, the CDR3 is TGCAGCGCCGAGGGGGCTGTAACCTACAATGAGCAGTTCTTC. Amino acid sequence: CSAEGAVTYNEQFF.

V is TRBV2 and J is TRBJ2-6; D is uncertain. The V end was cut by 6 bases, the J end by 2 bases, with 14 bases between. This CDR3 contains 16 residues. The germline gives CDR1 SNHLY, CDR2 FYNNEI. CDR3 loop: CASRDIAEPGANVLTF. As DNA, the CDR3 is TGTGCCAGCAGGGATATTGCAGAGCCTGGGGCCAACGTCCTGACTTTC.

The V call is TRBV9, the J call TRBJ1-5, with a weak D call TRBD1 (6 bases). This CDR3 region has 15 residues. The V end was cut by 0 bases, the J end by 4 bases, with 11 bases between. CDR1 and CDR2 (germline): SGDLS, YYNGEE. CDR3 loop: CASSVGQGPNQPQHF. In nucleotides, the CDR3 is TGTGCCAGCAGCGTAGGTCAGGGGCCTAATCAGCCCCAGCATTTT.

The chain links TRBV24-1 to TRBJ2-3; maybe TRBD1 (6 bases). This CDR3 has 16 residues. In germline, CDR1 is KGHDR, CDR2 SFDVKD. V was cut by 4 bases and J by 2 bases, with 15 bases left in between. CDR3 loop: CATSDSGRGITDTQYF. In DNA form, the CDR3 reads TGTGCCACCAGTGACTCGGGAAGGGGGATCACAGATACGCAGTATTTT.

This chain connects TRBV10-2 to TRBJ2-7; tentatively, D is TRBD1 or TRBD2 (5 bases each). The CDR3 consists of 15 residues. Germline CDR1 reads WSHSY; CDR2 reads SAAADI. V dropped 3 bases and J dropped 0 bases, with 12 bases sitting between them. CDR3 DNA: TGCGCCAGCAGTGAACCGGGACGGAGCTCCTACGAGCAGTACTTC. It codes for CASSEPGRSSYEQYF.

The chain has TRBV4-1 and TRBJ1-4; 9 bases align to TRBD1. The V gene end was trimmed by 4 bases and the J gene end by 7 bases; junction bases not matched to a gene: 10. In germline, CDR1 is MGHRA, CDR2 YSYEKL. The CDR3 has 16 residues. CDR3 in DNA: TGCGCCAGCAGCCGGCAACAGGGGGCCACGGGTGAAAAACTGTTTTTT. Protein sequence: CASSRQQGATGEKLFF.

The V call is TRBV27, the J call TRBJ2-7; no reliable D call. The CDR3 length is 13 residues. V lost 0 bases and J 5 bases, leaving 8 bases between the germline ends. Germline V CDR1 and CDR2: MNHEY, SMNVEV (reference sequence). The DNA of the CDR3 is TGTGCCAGCAGTTTATCCTTGCGAAACGAGCAGTACTTC. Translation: CASSLSLRNEQYF.

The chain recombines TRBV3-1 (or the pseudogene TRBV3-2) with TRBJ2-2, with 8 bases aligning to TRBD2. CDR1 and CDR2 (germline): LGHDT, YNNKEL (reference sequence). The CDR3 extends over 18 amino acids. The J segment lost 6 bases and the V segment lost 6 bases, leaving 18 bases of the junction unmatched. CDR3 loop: CASSKHSGTTPGAGELFF. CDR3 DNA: TGTGCCAGCAGTAAACATAGCGGGACGACACCCGGGGCCGGGGAGCTGTTTTTT.

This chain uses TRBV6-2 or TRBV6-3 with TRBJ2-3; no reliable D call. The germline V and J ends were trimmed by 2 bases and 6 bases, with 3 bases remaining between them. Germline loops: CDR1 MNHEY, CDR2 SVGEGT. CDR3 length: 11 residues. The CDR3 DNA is TGTGCCAGCAGTTACGTTGATACGCAGTATTTT. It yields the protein CASSYVDTQYF.

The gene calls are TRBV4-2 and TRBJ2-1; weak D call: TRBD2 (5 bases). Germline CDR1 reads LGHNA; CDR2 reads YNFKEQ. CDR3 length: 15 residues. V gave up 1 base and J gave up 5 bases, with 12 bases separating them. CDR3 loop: CASSQVMRVDNEQFF. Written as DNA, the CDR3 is TGTGCCAGCAGCCAAGTTATGCGGGTAGACAATGAGCAGTTCTTC.

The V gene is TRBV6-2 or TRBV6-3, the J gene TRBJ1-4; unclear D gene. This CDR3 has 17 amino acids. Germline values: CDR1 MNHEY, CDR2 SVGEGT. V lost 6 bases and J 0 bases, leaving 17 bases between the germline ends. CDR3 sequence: CASSPRYEGATNEKLFF. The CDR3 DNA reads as TGTGCCAGCAGCCCACGATACGAGGGCGCAACTAATGAAAAACTGTTTTTT.

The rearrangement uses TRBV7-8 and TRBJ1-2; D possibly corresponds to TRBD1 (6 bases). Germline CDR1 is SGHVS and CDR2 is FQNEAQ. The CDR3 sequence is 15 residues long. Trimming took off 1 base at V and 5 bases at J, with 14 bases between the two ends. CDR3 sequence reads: CASSLEAGASYGYTF. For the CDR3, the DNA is TGTGCCAGCAGCTTAGAGGCAGGGGCTTCATATGGCTACACCTTC.

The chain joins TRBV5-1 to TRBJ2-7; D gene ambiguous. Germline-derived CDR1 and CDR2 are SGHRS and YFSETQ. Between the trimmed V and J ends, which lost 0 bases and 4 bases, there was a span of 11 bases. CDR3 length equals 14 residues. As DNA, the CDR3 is TGCGCCAGCAGCTTGGCCGTGAAGGGTTACGAGCAGTACTTC. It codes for CASSLAVKGYEQYF.

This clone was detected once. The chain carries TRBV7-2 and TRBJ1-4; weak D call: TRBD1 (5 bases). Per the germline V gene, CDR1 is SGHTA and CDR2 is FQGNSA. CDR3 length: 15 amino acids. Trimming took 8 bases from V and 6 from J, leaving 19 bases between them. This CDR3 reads CASSPLGDVYEKLFF. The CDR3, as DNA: TGTGCCAGCTCTCCTCTCGGGGACGTTTATGAAAAACTGTTTTTT.

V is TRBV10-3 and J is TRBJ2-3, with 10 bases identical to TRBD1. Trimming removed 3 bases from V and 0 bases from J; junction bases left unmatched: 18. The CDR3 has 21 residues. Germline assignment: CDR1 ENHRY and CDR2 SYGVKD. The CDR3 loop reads CAISESSGTGARKASTDTQYF. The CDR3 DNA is TGTGCCATCAGTGAATCGTCCGGGACAGGGGCGCGAAAGGCTAGCACAGATACGCAGTATTTT.

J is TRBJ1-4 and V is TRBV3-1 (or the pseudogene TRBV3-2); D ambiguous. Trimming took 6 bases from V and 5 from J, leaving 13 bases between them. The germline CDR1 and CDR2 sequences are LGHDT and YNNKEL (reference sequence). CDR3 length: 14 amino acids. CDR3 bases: TGTGCCAGCAGTCCGTCTCCCCGGAATGAAAAACTGTTTTTT. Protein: CASSPSPRNEKLFF.

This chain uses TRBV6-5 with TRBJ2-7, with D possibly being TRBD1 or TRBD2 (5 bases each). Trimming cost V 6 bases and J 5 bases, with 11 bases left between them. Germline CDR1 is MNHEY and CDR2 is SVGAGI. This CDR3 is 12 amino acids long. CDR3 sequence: CASSEGIHEQYF. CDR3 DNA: TGTGCCAGCAGCGAGGGGATCCACGAGCAGTACTTC.

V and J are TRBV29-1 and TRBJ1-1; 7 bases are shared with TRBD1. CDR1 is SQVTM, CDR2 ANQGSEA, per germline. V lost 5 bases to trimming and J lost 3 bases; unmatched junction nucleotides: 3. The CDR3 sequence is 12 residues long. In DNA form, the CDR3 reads TGCAGCGTTATCAGGGGGGACACTGAAGCTTTCTTT. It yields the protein CSVIRGDTEAFF.